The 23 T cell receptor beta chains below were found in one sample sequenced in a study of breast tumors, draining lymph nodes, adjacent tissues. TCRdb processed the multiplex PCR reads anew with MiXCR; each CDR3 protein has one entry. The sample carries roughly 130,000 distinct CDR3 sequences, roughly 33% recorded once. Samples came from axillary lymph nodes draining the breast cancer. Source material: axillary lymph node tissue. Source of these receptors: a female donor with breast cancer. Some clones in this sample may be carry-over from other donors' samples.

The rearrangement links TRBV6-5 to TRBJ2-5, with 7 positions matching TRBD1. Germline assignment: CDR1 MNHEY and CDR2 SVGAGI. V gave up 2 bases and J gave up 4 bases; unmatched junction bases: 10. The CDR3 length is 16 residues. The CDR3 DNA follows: TGTGCCAGCAGTTACACAGGGGCTGGAAGTAGAGAGACCCAGTACTTC. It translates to CASSYTGAGSRETQYF.

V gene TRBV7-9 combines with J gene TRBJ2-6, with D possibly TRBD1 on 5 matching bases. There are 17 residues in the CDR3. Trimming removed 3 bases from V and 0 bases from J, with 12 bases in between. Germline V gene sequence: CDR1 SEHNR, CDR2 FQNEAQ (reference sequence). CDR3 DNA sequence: TGTGCCAGCAGCTTTGGGGCCTCTCTCTCTGGGGCCAACGTCCTGACTTTC. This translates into CASSFGASLSGANVLTF.

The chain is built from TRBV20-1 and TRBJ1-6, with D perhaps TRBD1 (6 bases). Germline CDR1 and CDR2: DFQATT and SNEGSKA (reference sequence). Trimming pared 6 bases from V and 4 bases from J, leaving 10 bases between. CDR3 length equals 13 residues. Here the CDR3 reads CSAEGEYNSPLHF. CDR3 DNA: TGCAGTGCGGAGGGGGAATATAATTCACCCCTCCACTTT.

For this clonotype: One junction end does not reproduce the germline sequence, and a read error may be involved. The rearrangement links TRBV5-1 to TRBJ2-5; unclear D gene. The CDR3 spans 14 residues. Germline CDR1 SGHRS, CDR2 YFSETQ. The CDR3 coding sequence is TGCGCCAGCACCCTGAGGACGGCACAAGACACCCAGTACTTC. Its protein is CASTLRTAQDTQYF.

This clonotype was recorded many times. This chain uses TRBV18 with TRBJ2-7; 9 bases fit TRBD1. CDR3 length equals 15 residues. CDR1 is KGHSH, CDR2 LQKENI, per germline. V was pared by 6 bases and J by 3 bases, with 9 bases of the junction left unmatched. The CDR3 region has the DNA TGTGCCAGCTCGGAAAGTGGGACAGGGTACTACGAGCAGTACTTC. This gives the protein CASSESGTGYYEQYF.

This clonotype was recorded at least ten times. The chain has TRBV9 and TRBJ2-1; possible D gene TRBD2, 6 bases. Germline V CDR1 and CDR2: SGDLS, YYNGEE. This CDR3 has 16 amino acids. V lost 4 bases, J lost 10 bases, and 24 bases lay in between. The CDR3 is CASSPRPSERAGEQFF. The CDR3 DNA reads TGTGCCAGCAGCCCGAGACCCTCCGAGAGGGCGGGGGAGCAGTTCTTC. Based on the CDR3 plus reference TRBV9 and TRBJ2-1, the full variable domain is DSGVTQTPKHLITATGQRVTLRCSPRSGDLSVYWYQQSLDQGLQFLIQYYNGEERAKGNILERFSAQQFPDLHSELNLSSLELGDSALYFCASSPRPSERAGEQFFGPGTRLTVL.

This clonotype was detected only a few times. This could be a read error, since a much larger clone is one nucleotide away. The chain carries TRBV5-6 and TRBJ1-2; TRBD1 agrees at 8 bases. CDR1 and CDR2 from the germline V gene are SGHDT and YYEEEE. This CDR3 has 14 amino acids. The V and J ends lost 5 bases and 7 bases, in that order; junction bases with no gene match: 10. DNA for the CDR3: TGTGCCAGCAGGATGGACAGGGCGCAGGGTGGCTACACCTTC. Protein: CASRMDRAQGGYTF. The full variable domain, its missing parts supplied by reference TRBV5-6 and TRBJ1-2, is DAGVTQSPTHLIKTRGQQVTLRCSPKSGHDTVSWYQQALGQGPQFIFQYYEEEERQRGNFPDRFSGHQFPNYSSELNVNALLLGDSALYLCASRMDRAQGGYTFGSGTRLTVV.

The CDR3 is CASSVAGTGSENEQYF. CDR3 DNA sequence: TGTGCCAGCAGCGTAGCCGGGACAGGGTCCGAAAACGAGCAGTACTTC. The rearrangement links TRBV9 to TRBJ2-7, with 9 bases that match TRBD1. V gave up 0 bases and J gave up 5 bases; unmatched junction bases: 9. The germline V gene has CDR1 SGDLS and CDR2 YYNGEE. The CDR3 sequence is 16 residues long.

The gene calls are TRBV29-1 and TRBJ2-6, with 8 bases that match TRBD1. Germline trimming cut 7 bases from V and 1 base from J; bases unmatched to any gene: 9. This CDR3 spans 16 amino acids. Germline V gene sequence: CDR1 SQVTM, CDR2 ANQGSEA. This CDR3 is CSGTGTGLSGANVLTF. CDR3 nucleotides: TGCAGCGGGACCGGGACAGGTTTATCTGGGGCCAACGTCCTGACTTTC.

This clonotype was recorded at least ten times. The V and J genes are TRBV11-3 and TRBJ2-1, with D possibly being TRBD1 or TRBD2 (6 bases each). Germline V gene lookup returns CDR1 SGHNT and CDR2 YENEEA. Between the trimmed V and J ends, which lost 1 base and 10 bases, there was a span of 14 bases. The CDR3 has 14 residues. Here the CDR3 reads CASSLAPGAREQFF. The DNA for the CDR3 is TGTGCCAGCAGCTTAGCACCGGGGGCGAGAGAGCAGTTCTTC.

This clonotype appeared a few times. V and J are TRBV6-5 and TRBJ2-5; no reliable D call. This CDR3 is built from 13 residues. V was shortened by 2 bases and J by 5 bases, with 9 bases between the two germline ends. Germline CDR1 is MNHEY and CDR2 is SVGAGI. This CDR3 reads CASSYIARETQYF. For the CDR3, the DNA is TGTGCCAGCAGTTACATAGCTAGGGAGACCCAGTACTTC.

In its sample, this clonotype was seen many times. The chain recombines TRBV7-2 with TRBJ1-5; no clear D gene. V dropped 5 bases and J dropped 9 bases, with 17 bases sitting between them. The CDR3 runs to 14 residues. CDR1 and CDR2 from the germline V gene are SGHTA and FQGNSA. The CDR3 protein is CASSPPGRSGPQHF. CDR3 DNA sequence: TGTGCCAGCAGCCCGCCCGGCCGAAGTGGGCCCCAGCATTTT.

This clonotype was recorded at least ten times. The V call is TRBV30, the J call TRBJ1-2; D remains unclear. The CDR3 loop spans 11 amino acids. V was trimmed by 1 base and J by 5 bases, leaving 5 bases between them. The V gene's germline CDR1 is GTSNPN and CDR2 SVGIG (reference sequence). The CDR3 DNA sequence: TGTGCCTGGAGTGGCGGGTATGGCTACACCTTC. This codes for CAWSGGYGYTF.

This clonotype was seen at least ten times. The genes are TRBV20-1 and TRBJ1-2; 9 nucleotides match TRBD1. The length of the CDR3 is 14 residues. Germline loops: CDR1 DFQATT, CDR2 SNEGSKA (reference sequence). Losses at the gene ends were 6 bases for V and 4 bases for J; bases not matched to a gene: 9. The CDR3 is CSAPRQGVSYGYTF. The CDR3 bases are TGCAGTGCCCCACGACAGGGGGTGTCCTATGGCTACACCTTC.

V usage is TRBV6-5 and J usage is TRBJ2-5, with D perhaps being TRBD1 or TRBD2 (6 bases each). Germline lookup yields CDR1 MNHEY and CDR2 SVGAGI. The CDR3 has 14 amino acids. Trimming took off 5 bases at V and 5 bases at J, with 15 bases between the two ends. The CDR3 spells CASSHLRGGETQYF. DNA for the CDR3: TGTGCCAGCAGTCACCTCAGGGGAGGTGAGACCCAGTACTTC.

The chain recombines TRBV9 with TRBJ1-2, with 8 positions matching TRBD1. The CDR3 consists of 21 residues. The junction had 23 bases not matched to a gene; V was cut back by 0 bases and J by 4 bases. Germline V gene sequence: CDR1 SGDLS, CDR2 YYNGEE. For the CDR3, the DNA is TGTGCCAGCAGCGTAGTGGACTCCGATTCAGGGGGCAGTCCTCGGTCCTATGGCTACACCTTC. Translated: CASSVVDSDSGGSPRSYGYTF.

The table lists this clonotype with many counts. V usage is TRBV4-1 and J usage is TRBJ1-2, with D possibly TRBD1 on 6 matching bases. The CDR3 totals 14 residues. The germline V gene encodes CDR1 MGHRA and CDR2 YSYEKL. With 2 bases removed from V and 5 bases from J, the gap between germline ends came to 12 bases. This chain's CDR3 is CASSQRGVAYGYTF. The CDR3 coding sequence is TGCGCCAGCAGCCAAAGGGGGGTGGCTTATGGCTACACCTTC.

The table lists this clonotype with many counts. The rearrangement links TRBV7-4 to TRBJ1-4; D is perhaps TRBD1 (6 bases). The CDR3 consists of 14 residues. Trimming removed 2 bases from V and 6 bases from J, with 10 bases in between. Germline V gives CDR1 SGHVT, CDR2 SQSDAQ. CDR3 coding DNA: TGTGCCAGCAGCTTACGGGGGCACCATGAAAAACTGTTTTTT. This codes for CASSLRGHHEKLFF.

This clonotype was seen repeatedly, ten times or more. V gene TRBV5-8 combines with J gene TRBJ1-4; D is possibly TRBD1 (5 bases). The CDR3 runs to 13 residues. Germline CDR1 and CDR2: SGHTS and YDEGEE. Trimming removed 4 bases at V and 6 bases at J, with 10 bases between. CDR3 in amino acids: CASSEGTDEKLFF. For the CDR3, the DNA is TGTGCCAGCAGCGAAGGGACGGATGAAAAACTGTTTTTT.

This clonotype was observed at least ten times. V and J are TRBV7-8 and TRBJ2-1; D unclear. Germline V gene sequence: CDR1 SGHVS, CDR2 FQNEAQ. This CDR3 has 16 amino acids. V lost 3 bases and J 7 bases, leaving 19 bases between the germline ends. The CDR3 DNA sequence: TGTGCCAGCAGCTTGTCCAACGTCGGCCTCCCAAATGAGCAGTTCTTC. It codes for CASSLSNVGLPNEQFF. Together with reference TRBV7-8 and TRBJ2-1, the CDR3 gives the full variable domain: GAGVSQSPRYKVAKRGQDVALRCDPISGHVSLFWYQQALGQGPEFLTYFQNEAQLDKSGLPSDRFFAERPEGSVSTLKIQRTQQEDSAVYLCASSLSNVGLPNEQFFGPGTRLTVL.

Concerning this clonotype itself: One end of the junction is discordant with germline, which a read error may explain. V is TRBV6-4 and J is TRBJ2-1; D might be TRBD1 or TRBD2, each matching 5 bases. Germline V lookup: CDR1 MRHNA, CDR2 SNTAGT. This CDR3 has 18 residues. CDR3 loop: CTSSLPLVEGLSYNKQFF. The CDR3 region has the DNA TGTACCAGCAGTCTGCCCCTGGTCGAGGGGTTATCCTACAATAAGCAGTTCTTC.

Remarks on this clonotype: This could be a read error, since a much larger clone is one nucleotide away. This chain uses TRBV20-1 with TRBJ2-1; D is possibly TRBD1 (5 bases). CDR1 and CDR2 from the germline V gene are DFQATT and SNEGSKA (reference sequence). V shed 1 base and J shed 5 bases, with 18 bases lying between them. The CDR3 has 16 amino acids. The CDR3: CSARGGQKDSNNEQFF. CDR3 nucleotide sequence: TGCAGTGCTAGAGGGGGCCAAAAAGATTCCAACAATGAGCAGTTCTTC.

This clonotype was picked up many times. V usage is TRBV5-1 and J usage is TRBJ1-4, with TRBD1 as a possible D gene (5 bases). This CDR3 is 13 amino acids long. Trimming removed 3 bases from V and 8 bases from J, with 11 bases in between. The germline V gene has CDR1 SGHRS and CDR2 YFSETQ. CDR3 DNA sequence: TGCGCCAGCAGCTGGGACGTTAGCGAAAAACTGTTTTTT. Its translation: CASSWDVSEKLFF.